This entry describes one T cell receptor (beta chain). This entry comes from a study of blood T cell repertoires in COVID-19. Study-wide context: The United States, Italy and Spain provided the acute and convalescent COVID-19 samples. Sources were T cells, B-cell-depleted T cells, or PBMCs; the material itself was cDNA or gDNA.

Original analysis: Nucleated cell number was recorded as an estimate derived from reference gene primer amplification. Method: immunoSEQ multiplex PCR; TCRdb's copy keeps in-frame clones and lacks some. V and J calls and clone size are given by that table; D and trimming were obtained from the DNA. The sample carries approximately 220,000 clones, roughly 80% recorded once. The specimen sequenced was peripheral blood. This TCR was recovered from a woman older than 75 with acute or convalescent COVID-19.

CDR3 coding DNA: TGTGCCAGCTCACGGGACACCCTCGGTTCACCCCTCCACTTT. Its translation is CASSRDTLGSPLHF. This sequence joins TRBV18 and TRBJ1-6; possibly TRBD1 for D (6 bases). Looked up from germline, CDR1 is KGHSH and CDR2 is LQKENI. This CDR3 is built from 14 residues. V lost 4 bases and J lost 9, with 13 bases in between.